Below, 31 T cell receptor beta chains from the same sample are listed, as sequenced in a study of T cells expressing NK-cell markers. TCRdb reanalyzed the 5' RACE reads and collapses them to one entry per CDR3 protein, without DNA. The listing records a few hundred thousand distinct CDR3 sequences. The sequenced sample consisted of blood T cells: a sorted CD56 or NKG2C T cell subset, CD4+ or CD8+ T cells, or bulk PBMC T cells (not recorded which). These receptors all come from a man aged 18 to 69 in good health.

The chain uses TRBV18 and TRBJ2-2; TCRdb outputs TRBD1, but without DNA this stays unchecked. This CDR3 has 16 residues. CDR1 KGHSH and CDR2 LQKENI come from the germline V gene. CDR3 region: CASSPTGHSHTGELFF.

This chain uses TRBV24-1 with TRBJ2-7; the TCRdb call, TRBD1, lacks DNA for checking. The germline V gene has CDR1 KGHDR and CDR2 SFDVKD. CDR3 length: 12 residues. The CDR3 here is CATSERDSEQYF.

The chain uses TRBV18 and TRBJ2-5. The germline CDR1 and CDR2 sequences are KGHSH and LQKENI. This CDR3 contains 16 residues. The chain's CDR3 is CASSPFSGSAQETQYF.

This chain connects TRBV20-1 to TRBJ2-7. The CDR3 extends over 13 amino acids. Germline CDR1 and CDR2: DFQATT and SNEGSKA (reference sequence). The CDR3 is CSAKRPTSYEQYF.

V usage is TRBV5-6 and J usage is TRBJ2-5; the TCRdb call, TRBD1, lacks DNA for checking. Germline V gives CDR1 SGHDT, CDR2 YYEEEE. The CDR3 extends over 14 amino acids. CDR3 sequence reads: CASSGRGYGETQYF.

V usage is TRBV29-1 and J usage is TRBJ1-2; no DNA is available, so the TRBD1 call from TCRdb remains unchecked. Germline CDR1 is SQVTM and CDR2 is ANQGSEA. This CDR3 comprises 13 residues. The CDR3 region is CSVGTDRAGGYTF.

The V call is TRBV20-1, the J call TRBJ1-1; TCRdb lists TRBD1, though no DNA is available to test this call. CDR3 length equals 13 residues. The V gene's germline CDR1 is DFQATT and CDR2 SNEGSKA (reference sequence). CDR3 amino acids: CSAFPRQTPEAFF.

The rearrangement links TRBV7-2 to TRBJ2-5; TCRdb lists TRBD2, though no DNA is available to test this call. Germline V lookup: CDR1 SGHTA, CDR2 FQGNSA. CDR3 length: 13 residues. The CDR3 spells CAMSGGLQETQYF. The full variable domain, in which reference TRBV7-2 and TRBJ2-5 provide the parts outside the CDR3, is GAGVSQSPSNKVTEKGKDVELRCDPISGHTALYWYRQSLGQGLEFLIYFQGNSAPDKSGLPSDRFSAERTGGSVSTLTIQRTQQEDSAVYLCAMSGGLQETQYFGPGTRLLVL.

J is TRBJ2-1 and V is TRBV20-1; no DNA is available, so the TRBD1 call from TCRdb remains unchecked. Germline V gene sequence: CDR1 DFQATT, CDR2 SNEGSKA (reference sequence). The CDR3 is 17 residues long. CDR3: CSARQMEGTASYNEQFF.

V usage is TRBV18 and J usage is TRBJ1-2; TCRdb proposes TRBD1, but this gene call is untestable without DNA. This CDR3 comprises 16 residues. Germline V gene lookup returns CDR1 KGHSH and CDR2 LQKENI. The CDR3 sequence is CASSPLIPGHGYGYTF.

The chain uses TRBV6-5 and TRBJ1-6; the D gene TCRdb calls, TRBD1, cannot be checked with no DNA. Germline CDR1 MNHEY, CDR2 SVGAGI. This CDR3 is built from 17 residues. The CDR3 here is CASSYSGRTGANSPLHF.

The chain joins TRBV6-5 to TRBJ2-1; TCRdb calls TRBD2, which cannot be checked without DNA. This CDR3 region has 17 residues. CDR1 is MNHEY and CDR2 is SVGAGI in the germline V gene. The CDR3 spells CASRPPLAGGGESEQFF.

The V and J genes are TRBV7-6 and TRBJ2-3; TCRdb reports TRBD1, a call that lacks DNA to check it against. The germline CDR1 and CDR2 sequences are SGHVS and FNYEAQ. The CDR3 is made up of 15 amino acids. The CDR3 sequence: CASSFRDTGLDTQYF.

V gene TRBV11-2 combines with J gene TRBJ2-6; TCRdb's D gene call, TRBD2, goes unchecked for lack of DNA. The CDR3 loop spans 18 amino acids. In germline, CDR1 is SGHAT, CDR2 FQNNGV. The CDR3 spells CASSRSSGGATGANVLTF.

V is TRBV24-1 and J is TRBJ2-3; TCRdb's assignment of TRBD1 cannot be checked, as there is no DNA. CDR1 KGHDR and CDR2 SFDVKD come from the germline V gene. CDR3 length equals 15 residues. CDR3: CATSAGTGGADTQYF.

The chain combines TRBV20-1 with TRBJ2-5; TCRdb designates TRBD2, a call that cannot be tested without DNA. Germline-derived CDR1 and CDR2 are DFQATT and SNEGSKA (reference sequence). The CDR3 loop spans 15 amino acids. CDR3 sequence: CSAQNSGGFQETQYF.

The rearrangement uses TRBV5-1 and TRBJ1-3; there is no DNA to check the TCRdb D call of TRBD1. Germline lookup yields CDR1 SGHRS and CDR2 YFSETQ. The CDR3 consists of 18 residues. The CDR3: CASSWRETGGSSGNTIYF.

The chain uses TRBV7-8 and TRBJ2-1; TCRdb's D call of TRBD1 is untestable without DNA. Germline V gene sequence: CDR1 SGHVS, CDR2 FQNEAQ. The CDR3 is made up of 14 amino acids. CDR3: CASSKGQLYNEQFF.

The chain has TRBV7-2 and TRBJ2-5; absent DNA, TCRdb's TRBD1 call cannot be checked. Germline V gene lookup returns CDR1 SGHTA and CDR2 FQGNSA. The CDR3 loop spans 14 amino acids. The CDR3 protein is CASSTAGGPETQYF.

J is TRBJ2-2 and V is TRBV5-1; the D call of TRBD1 rests on TCRdb alone, since no DNA is present to check it. Germline assignment: CDR1 SGHRS and CDR2 YFSETQ. The CDR3 loop spans 14 amino acids. CDR3 in amino acids: CASSPGHQTGELFF.

This chain uses TRBV28 with TRBJ2-6. Germline V gene data show CDR1 as MDHEN and CDR2 as SYDVKM. The CDR3 is 14 residues long. CDR3 region: CASSLHSGANVLTF.

The rearrangement joins TRBV20-1 to TRBJ2-3. CDR3 length: 15 amino acids. Germline V gives CDR1 DFQATT, CDR2 SNEGSKA (reference sequence). The CDR3: CSARDAQAASDTQYF.

This sequence joins TRBV12-3 or TRBV12-4 and TRBJ2-7; TCRdb's D call of TRBD2 is untestable without DNA. This CDR3 spans 15 amino acids. The CDR3 protein is CASSRPAGGSYEQYF.

The rearrangement links TRBV7-9 to TRBJ1-6; TCRdb reports TRBD1, a call that lacks DNA to check it against. The CDR3 is 17 amino acids. Germline CDR1 is SEHNR and CDR2 is FQNEAQ (reference sequence). This chain's CDR3 is CASSLGDRASYNSPLHF. Complete variable domain (other parts from reference TRBV7-9 and TRBJ1-6): DTGVSQNPRHKITKRGQNVTFRCDPISEHNRLYWYRQTLGQGPEFLTYFQNEAQLEKSRLLSDRFSAERPKGSFSTLEIQRTEQGDSAMYLCASSLGDRASYNSPLHFGNGTRLTVT.

CDR3 sequence: CASRTTGGNQPQHF. The chain combines TRBV12-3 or TRBV12-4 with TRBJ1-5; the TCRdb call, TRBD1, lacks DNA for checking. The CDR3 has 14 residues.

The rearrangement links TRBV6-5 to TRBJ1-6; the TCRdb D gene call, TRBD1, has no DNA to confirm it. This CDR3 region has 17 residues. Per germline, CDR1 MNHEY and CDR2 SVGAGI. The CDR3 loop is CASNGGRGGAKPSPLHF.

The V gene is TRBV6-5, the J gene TRBJ2-5. The germline gives CDR1 MNHEY, CDR2 SVGAGI. CDR3 size: 14 residues. The CDR3 loop reads CASSYSSTRETQYF.

The rearrangement links TRBV2 to TRBJ2-6; no DNA is available, so the TRBD2 call from TCRdb remains unchecked. Germline values: CDR1 SNHLY, CDR2 FYNNEI. The CDR3 contains 15 residues. CDR3 residues: CASAPEGTGANVLTF.

The CDR3 loop is CASSFGLAVSSTDTQYF. V usage is TRBV5-1 and J usage is TRBJ2-3. Per the germline V gene, CDR1 is SGHRS and CDR2 is YFSETQ. The CDR3 is 17 residues long.

The J gene is TRBJ1-3, the V gene TRBV5-4. Germline values: CDR1 SGHNT, CDR2 YYREEE (reference sequence). The CDR3 contains 17 residues. CDR3 in amino acids: CASSWKSGLRSGNTIYF.

V is TRBV12-3 or TRBV12-4 and J is TRBJ1-2. This CDR3 is 13 amino acids long. This CDR3 is CASSKVINYGYTF.